A selection of T cell receptor beta chains follows, all from one sample in a study of blood T cell repertoires in COVID-19. Using immunoSEQ multiplex PCR, the repertoire was profiled, and TCRdb retains in-frame clones only, with some absent. The sample has 230,000 or so clones, around nine tenths seen once. Sequencing was done on a sample of PBMCs or T cells enriched from blood (not recorded which). These receptors were taken from a woman aged 45-59 years with acute COVID-19. Each CDR3 is given with its conserved first and last residue. The order of the fields is J gene, V gene, clone size, D gene, CDR3 protein, CDR3 DNA. The D gene is left open where the match is weak. Clone size is shown for a subset of rows, as once, few, many or a class of expanded clone.

j_call: TRBJ1-1
v_call: TRBV18
clone_size: NA
d_call: NA
cdr3_aa: CASSLGQPNLNTEAFF
cdr3_nt: TGTGCCAGCTCTCTCGGACAGCCCAACCTGAACACTGAAGCTTTCTTT

j_call: TRBJ1-2
v_call: TRBV28
clone_size: NA
d_call: NA
cdr3_aa: CASSAGVGAKKTYGYTF
cdr3_nt: TGTGCCAGCAGCGCAGGGGTTGGGGCCAAGAAGACCTATGGCTACACCTTC

j_call: TRBJ1-3
v_call: TRBV18
clone_size: once
d_call: NA
cdr3_aa: CASSPPTGSSGNTIYF
cdr3_nt: TGTGCCAGCTCACCACCGACAGGATCCTCTGGAAACACCATATATTTT

j_call: TRBJ2-1
v_call: TRBV28
clone_size: few
d_call: NA
cdr3_aa: CASSSQLPEQFF
cdr3_nt: TGTGCCAGCAGTTCTCAACTCCCTGAGCAGTTCTTC

j_call: TRBJ2-2
v_call: TRBV7-2
clone_size: NA
d_call: TRBD2
cdr3_aa: CASSLRTSPGELFF
cdr3_nt: TGTGCCAGCAGCCTGCGGACTAGTCCCGGGGAGCTGTTTTTT

j_call: TRBJ1-3
v_call: TRBV11-2
clone_size: NA
d_call: NA
cdr3_aa: CASSLVGSGNTIYF
cdr3_nt: TGTGCCAGCAGCTTAGTGGGGAGTGGAAACACCATATATTTT

j_call: TRBJ2-1
v_call: TRBV9
clone_size: NA
d_call: TRBD2
cdr3_aa: CASSGGLASYNEQFF
cdr3_nt: TGTGCCAGCAGCGGGGGACTAGCCTCCTACAATGAGCAGTTCTTC

j_call: TRBJ2-1
v_call: TRBV5-1
clone_size: NA
d_call: NA
cdr3_aa: CASSETGEQFF
cdr3_nt: TGCGCCAGCAGCGAAACAGGGGAGCAGTTCTTC

j_call: TRBJ2-7
v_call: TRBV6-2/TRBV6-3
clone_size: NA
d_call: NA
cdr3_aa: CASSYSFEQYF
cdr3_nt: TGTGCCAGCAGTTATTCTTTCGAGCAGTACTTC

j_call: TRBJ1-5
v_call: TRBV24-1
clone_size: NA
d_call: TRBD1
cdr3_aa: CATSDSNRGSQPQHF
cdr3_nt: TGTGCCACCAGTGACTCAAACAGGGGGAGTCAGCCCCAGCATTTT